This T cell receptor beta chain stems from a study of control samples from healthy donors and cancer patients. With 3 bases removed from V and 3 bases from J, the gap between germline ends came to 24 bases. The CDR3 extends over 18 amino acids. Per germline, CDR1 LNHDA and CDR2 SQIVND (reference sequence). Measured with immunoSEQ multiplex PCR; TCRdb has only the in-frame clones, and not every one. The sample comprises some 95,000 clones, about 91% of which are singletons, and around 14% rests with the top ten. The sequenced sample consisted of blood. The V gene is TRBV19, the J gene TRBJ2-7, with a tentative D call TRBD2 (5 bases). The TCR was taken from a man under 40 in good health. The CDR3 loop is CASSISMERRRMNYEQYF. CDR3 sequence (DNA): TGTGCCAGTAGTATCAGCATGGAGCGGAGGAGGATGAACTACGAGCAGTACTTC.